This T cell receptor beta chain was captured by sequencing in a study of blood T cell repertoires in COVID-19. Study-wide background: T cells, B-cell-depleted T cells, or PBMCs supplied cDNA or gDNA.

Germline CDR1 reads SGHRS; CDR2 reads YFSETQ. The CDR3 is made up of 17 amino acids. V shed 3 bases and J 2 bases; nucleotides not matched to a gene: 9. The data were produced by immunoSEQ multiplex PCR, yet TCRdb's version contains in-frame clones alone and is incomplete. The sample has about 240,000 clones, about 89% seen once; the top ten hold around 10%. Participant age was about 18 to 100 years, and participants resided in 25 or so US areas. Cohort assignment relied on participant-reported clinical history. The material sequenced was PBMCs or T cells enriched from blood (not recorded which). The sequence derives from a man in his forties or fifties who had recovered from COVID-19. V is TRBV5-1 and J is TRBJ1-2; 11 nucleotides align to TRBD1. CDR3 bases: TGCGCCAGCAGCTCCCCTATCGGACAGGGGGCAAACTATGGCTACACCTTC. Encoded protein: CASSSPIGQGANYGYTF. Full variable domain (outside the CDR3, taken from reference TRBV5-1 and TRBJ1-2): KAGVTQTPRYLIKTRGQQVTLSCSPISGHRSVSWYQQTPGQGLQFLFEYFSETQRNKGNFPGRFSGRQFSNSRSEMNVSTLELGDSALYLCASSSPIGQGANYGYTFGSGTRLTVV.